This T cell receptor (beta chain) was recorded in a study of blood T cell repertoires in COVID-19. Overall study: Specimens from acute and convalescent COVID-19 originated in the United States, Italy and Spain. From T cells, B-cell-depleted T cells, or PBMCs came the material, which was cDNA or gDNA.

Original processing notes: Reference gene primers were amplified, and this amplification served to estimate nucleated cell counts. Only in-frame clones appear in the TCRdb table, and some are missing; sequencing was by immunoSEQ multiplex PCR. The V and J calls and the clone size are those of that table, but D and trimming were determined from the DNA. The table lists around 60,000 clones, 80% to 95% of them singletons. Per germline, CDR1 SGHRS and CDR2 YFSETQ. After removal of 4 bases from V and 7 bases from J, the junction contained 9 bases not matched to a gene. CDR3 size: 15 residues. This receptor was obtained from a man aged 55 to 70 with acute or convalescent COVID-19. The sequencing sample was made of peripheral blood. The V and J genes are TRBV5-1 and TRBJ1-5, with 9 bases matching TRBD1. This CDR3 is CASSQGTGMGQPQHF. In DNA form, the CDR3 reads TGCGCCAGCAGCCAAGGGACAGGGATGGGACAGCCCCAGCATTTT.